These 9 T cell receptor beta chains share one sample of origin, sequenced in a study of blood T cells in healthy people across ages. A sample-barcoded 5' primer and a J-beta primer mix were used in a second PCR of about 7 to 12 cycles. TCRdb ran MiXCR on the 5' RACE reads and lists one entry per CDR3 protein. The data contain approximately 1.5 million distinct CDR3 sequences, roughly 32% of them singletons. The material sequenced was blood. These receptor sequences come from a woman in her twenties or thirties in good health.

V usage is TRBV5-1 and J usage is TRBJ2-7; TRBD1 is a possible D gene (6 bases). Per the germline V gene, CDR1 is SGHRS and CDR2 is YFSETQ. The length of the CDR3 is 11 residues. V was trimmed by 0 bases and J by 9 bases, leaving 7 bases between them. The CDR3 region has the DNA TGCGCCAGCAGCTTGGAGGGGGTGCAGTACTTC. Protein product: CASSLEGVQYF.

In its sample, this clonotype was seen a few times. The rearrangement uses TRBV6-6 and TRBJ2-7; 10 nucleotides align to TRBD2. Per the germline V gene, CDR1 is MNHNY and CDR2 is SVGAGI (reference sequence). The J segment lost 0 bases and the V segment lost 6 bases, leaving 5 bases of the junction unmatched. This CDR3 has 15 residues. CDR3 in DNA: TGTGCCAGCAGAACTACTAGCGGGGTCTCCTACGAGCAGTACTTC. This gives the protein CASRTTSGVSYEQYF.

This clonotype was counted a few times. The gene calls are TRBV4-2 and TRBJ2-7; D ambiguous. This CDR3 has 14 amino acids. Germline V CDR1 and CDR2: LGHNA, YNFKEQ. The V and J ends lost 3 bases and 3 bases respectively, with 12 bases between them. The CDR3 nucleotides read TGTGCCAGCAGCCAGGTGGGCCCGGTCTACGAGCAGTACTTC. It yields the protein CASSQVGPVYEQYF.

The chain uses TRBV10-3 and TRBJ1-5, with a possible D match to TRBD1 (5 bases). V shed 0 bases and J shed 6 bases, with 18 bases lying between them. In germline, CDR1 is ENHRY, CDR2 SYGVKD. The CDR3 is made up of 17 amino acids. The CDR3 loop reads CAISESIRGGDFQPQHF. CDR3 bases: TGTGCCATCAGTGAGTCGATTAGGGGAGGCGATTTTCAGCCCCAGCATTTT.

This clonotype was picked up a small number of times. One junction end disagrees with the germline gene, perhaps due to a read error. The chain recombines TRBV6-5 with TRBJ2-2; D call uncertain. This CDR3 comprises 14 residues. Looked up from germline, CDR1 is MNHEY and CDR2 is SVGAGI. The CDR3 spells CASSPAARGGELFF. CDR3 DNA: TGCGCCAGCAGCCCAGCCGCCCGCGGCGGGGAGCTGTTTTTT.

Written as DNA, the CDR3 is TGTGCCAGCAGTTTGGTGGCCGAGGACTCCCTCAGGCAGTATTTT. The encoded protein is CASSLVAEDSLRQYF. This rearrangement joins TRBV28 to TRBJ2-3, with D possibly matching TRBD2 (5 bases). Germline V gene lookup returns CDR1 MDHEN and CDR2 SYDVKM. This CDR3 has 15 amino acids. Deletions cut 3 bases from V and 11 bases from J, with 21 bases between.

V usage is TRBV12-3 or TRBV12-4 and J usage is TRBJ1-5; the D is unclear. The J call may be incorrect, as the DNA end agrees better with TRBJ2-3. The CDR3 contains 15 residues. CDR3 in DNA: TGTGCCAGCAGTTTAGGCGATCGGACCAATCAGCCCCAGTATTTT. Protein sequence: CASSLGDRTNQPQYF.

This clonotype was picked up a small number of times. This sequence joins TRBV6-1 and TRBJ2-1; D ambiguous. V lost 6 bases and J 5 bases, leaving 11 bases between the germline ends. Per the germline V gene, CDR1 is MNHNS and CDR2 is SASEGT. The CDR3 contains 13 residues. The CDR3 loop reads CASRGIRDNEQFF. The CDR3, as DNA: TGTGCCAGCAGGGGAATTAGGGACAATGAGCAGTTCTTC.

V is TRBV9 and J is TRBJ2-3; perhaps TRBD1 as D (6 bases). V lost 0 bases, J lost 2 bases, and 10 bases lay in between. Germline assignment: CDR1 SGDLS and CDR2 YYNGEE. The CDR3 consists of 15 residues. CDR3 sequence: CASSVGQVITDTQYF. In nucleotides, the CDR3 is TGTGCCAGCAGCGTAGGACAGGTGATCACAGATACGCAGTATTTT.